The clone carrying this TCR beta chain was detected once. This specimen comes from a study of shared clonotypes between healthy human individuals. Measured with immunoSEQ multiplex PCR; TCRdb has only the in-frame clones, and not every one. The sample has about 2.3 million clones; 92% are singletons. Germline-derived CDR1 and CDR2 are LNHDA and SQIVND (reference sequence). The CDR3 is made up of 12 amino acids. V was trimmed by 4 bases and J by 1 base, leaving 2 bases between them. The sequence was obtained from a man aged 18 to 29 in good health. Some clones in this sample may be carry-over from other donors' samples. V usage is TRBV19 and J usage is TRBJ1-5; no firm D call. The sample consisted of naive CD4+ T cells from PBMCs. As to subset: CD45RA+ positively selected. The CDR3 spells CASSKSNQPQHF. Here the CDR3 DNA reads TGTGCCAGTAGTAAAAGCAATCAGCCCCAGCATTTT.